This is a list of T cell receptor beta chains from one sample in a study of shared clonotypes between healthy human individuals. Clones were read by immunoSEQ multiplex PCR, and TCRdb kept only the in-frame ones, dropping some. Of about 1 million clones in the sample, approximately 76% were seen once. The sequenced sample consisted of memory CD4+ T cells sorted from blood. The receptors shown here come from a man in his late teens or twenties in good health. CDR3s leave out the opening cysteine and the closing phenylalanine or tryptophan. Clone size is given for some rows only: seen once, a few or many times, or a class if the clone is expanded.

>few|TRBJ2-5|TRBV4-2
ASSQNRGGQETQY
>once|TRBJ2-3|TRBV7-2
ASSFGQGKVTDTQY
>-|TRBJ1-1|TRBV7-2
ASSLVTEAF
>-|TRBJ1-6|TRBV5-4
ASTPQGVNSPLH
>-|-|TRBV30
AWTGRDEQY
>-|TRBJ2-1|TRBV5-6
ASSLARGGSGNEQF
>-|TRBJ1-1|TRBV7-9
ASSTGSTEAF
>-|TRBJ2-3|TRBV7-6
ASSLGAGVVTDTQY
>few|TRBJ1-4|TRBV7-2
ASSYRTTTNEKLF
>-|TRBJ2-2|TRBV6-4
ASPRVLF
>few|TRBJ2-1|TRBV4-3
ASSRWTGGDYEQF
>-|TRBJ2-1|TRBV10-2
ASSPSGAINEQF
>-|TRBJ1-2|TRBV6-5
ASSYSTGYGYT
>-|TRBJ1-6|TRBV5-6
ASSHHLGQGASPLH
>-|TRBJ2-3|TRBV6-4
ASSDLGGGTQY
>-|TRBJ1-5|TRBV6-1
ASSSSDTVMPQH
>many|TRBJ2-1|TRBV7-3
ASSLMGTTYNEQF
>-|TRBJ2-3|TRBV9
ASSGGTVKTDTQY
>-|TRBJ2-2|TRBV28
ASSRTGTNTGELF
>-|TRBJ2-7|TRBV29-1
SVSWTGDYEQY
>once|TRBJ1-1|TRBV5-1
ASGQGRSVNTEAF
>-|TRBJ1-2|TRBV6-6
ASSYLPSGVGGYT
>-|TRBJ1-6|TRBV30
AWSVQGGSPLH
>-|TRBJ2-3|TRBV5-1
ASSPPLADFTDTQY
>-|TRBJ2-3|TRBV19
ASRRTGGGDTQY
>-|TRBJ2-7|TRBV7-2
ASSLASGSYEQY
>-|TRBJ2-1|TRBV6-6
ASTARQETEQF
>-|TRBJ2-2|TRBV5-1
ASSSDGGLNTGELF
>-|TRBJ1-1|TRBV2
ASRGGTEAF
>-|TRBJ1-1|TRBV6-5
ASCDGVNTEAF
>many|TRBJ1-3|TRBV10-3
AISPQGDTIY
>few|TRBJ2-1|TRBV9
ASSARFGAGGSQREQF
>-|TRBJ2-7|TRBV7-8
ASSLGTGAYHEQY
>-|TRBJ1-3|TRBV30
AWGGQVVSGNTIY
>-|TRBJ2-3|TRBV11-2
ASSPSGTSTDTQY
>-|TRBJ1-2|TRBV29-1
SVEEGQGD
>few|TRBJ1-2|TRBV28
ASSQASYGYT